This TCR beta chain came from a study of human thymus T cells. TCRdb's copy holds only in-frame clones and misses some; the assay was immunoSEQ multiplex PCR. The table includes roughly 130,000 clones, about 93% detected once. Findings of the study overall: Highly overlapping thymic repertoires among unrelated individuals were reported in related research.

CDR1 and CDR2 (germline): SGHRS, YFSETQ. This CDR3 is 14 amino acids long. The V gene lost 4 bases and the J gene lost 5 bases, with 12 bases spanning the gap. Of note for this clone: The antigen is not known.

Resections obtained during corrective heart surgery supplied the thymus tissue. This rearrangement joins TRBV5-1 to TRBJ2-2; a possible D gene is TRBD2 (5 bases). The receptor was derived from a boy less than two years old with a congenital heart defect but otherwise immunologically healthy. Sequencing was performed on thymus tissue. The CDR3 nucleotides are TGCGCCAGCAGCCTGGAGCGGCGGACCGGGGAGCTGTTTTTT. This translates into CASSLERRTGELFF.